This paragraph covers one T cell receptor (beta chain) sequence. The sample originates from a study of blood T cell repertoires in COVID-19. This CDR3 comprises 13 residues. Germline CDR1 reads LGHNA; CDR2 reads YSLEER. V shed 5 bases and J shed 5 bases, with 12 bases lying between them. The method was immunoSEQ multiplex PCR; TCRdb's version includes in-frame clones alone and lacks a portion of them. The sample carries roughly 38,000 clones, over 80% recorded once. This clonotype was obtained from a human donor in a cohort sampled during active COVID-19. The sample consisted of peripheral blood. This chain links TRBV4-3 with TRBJ2-5; D is possibly TRBD1 (6 bases). The CDR3 nucleotides read TGCGCCAGCAGCGACAGGTTGGGGGAGACCCAGTACTTC. Translation: CASSDRLGETQYF.